A selection of T cell receptor beta chains follows, all from one sample in a study of T cells in Graves' hyperthyroidism and ophthalmopathy. Via MiXCR, TCRdb re-called the multiplex PCR reads, giving one row per CDR3 protein. The sample lists about 480,000 distinct CDR3 sequences; around 22% were seen once. Sequenced sample: blood. Source of these receptors: a woman in her thirties with Graves' ophthalmopathy. The CDR3 runs from the conserved cysteine through the conserved F or W. A D gene is named only where the DNA matches it firmly. A clone size is listed for some rows: how often the clone was seen (once, few, many), or a class if it is expanded.

CASSPRDSNIGELFF | TGTGCCAGCTCACCGCGGGACAGTAACATCGGGGAGCTGTTTTTT | TRBV18 | . | . | TRBJ2-2
CASSLGGVLGYTF | TGCGCCAGCAGCTTGGGAGGGGTTCTTGGCTACACCTTC | TRBV5-1 | . | many | TRBJ1-2
CAASRGGNTGELFF | TGTGCCGCCTCGCGGGGGGGTAACACCGGGGAGCTGTTTTTT | TRBV12-3/TRBV12-4 | TRBD2 | many | TRBJ2-2
CASSSVADAYEQYF | TGTGCCAGCAGTTCCGTAGCGGACGCCTACGAGCAGTACTTC | TRBV6-5 | . | many | TRBJ2-7
CASSHRAETQYF | TGTGCCAGCAGCCACAGGGCCGAGACCCAGTACTTC | TRBV11-2 | . | many | TRBJ2-5
CASSSFSVATQYF | TGTGCCAGCAGTTCCTTTTCAGTGGCGACCCAGTACTTC | TRBV6-9 | . | few | TRBJ2-5
CASTSWQGQETQYF | TGTGCCAGCACTTCGTGGCAGGGGCAAGAGACCCAGTACTTC | TRBV6-5 | . | . | TRBJ2-5
CASSTGLEFFYNSPLHF | TGTGCCAGCAGTACTGGACTCGAGTTCTTTTATAATTCACCCCTCCACTTT | TRBV6-5 | . | few | TRBJ1-6
CASSQRTMNTEAFF | TGTGCCAGCAGCCAGAGAACTATGAACACTGAAGCTTTCTTT | TRBV4-2 | . | many | TRBJ1-1
CSAGGGRGDTGELFF | TGCAGTGCCGGGGGTGGAAGGGGGGACACCGGGGAGCTGTTTTTT | TRBV20-1 | . | . | TRBJ2-2
CASSLGWGASFSDYGYTF | TGTGCCAGCAGCTTAGGATGGGGGGCCAGCTTCTCGGACTATGGCTACACCTTC | TRBV11-1 | . | many | TRBJ1-2
CASTDGGGETQYF | TGTGCCAGCACCGACGGGGGCGGGGAGACCCAGTACTTC | TRBV9 | . | many | TRBJ2-5
CASSLGGGQISGNTIYF | TGTGCCAGCAGCTTGGGGGGGGGACAAATCTCTGGAAACACCATATATTTT | TRBV11-2 | . | many | TRBJ1-3
CASSPGTSGNLEQYF | TGTGCCAGCAGTCCCGGGACTAGCGGGAACCTCGAGCAGTACTTC | TRBV12-3/TRBV12-4 | TRBD2 | . | TRBJ2-7
CASSRGGSTGNTIYF | TGTGCCAGCAGCCGAGGGGGCAGCACTGGAAACACCATATATTTT | TRBV14 | TRBD1 | many | TRBJ1-3
CSGGQGRYTEAFF | TGCAGCGGGGGGCAGGGGCGATACACTGAAGCTTTCTTT | TRBV29-1 | . | many | TRBJ1-1
CAWSQGSYGNQPQHF | TGTGCCTGGAGCCAGGGATCTTATGGCAATCAGCCCCAGCATTTT | TRBV30 | . | many | TRBJ1-5
CASSQELNTEAFF | TGTGCCAGCAGCCAAGAACTGAACACTGAAGCTTTCTTT | TRBV14 | . | many | TRBJ1-1
CASSELGQGDYEQYF | TGTGCCAGCAGTGAATTGGGACAGGGGGACTACGAGCAGTACTTC | TRBV6-1 | TRBD1 | few | TRBJ2-7
CATRGDAWGKSNQPQHF | TGTGCCACCAGAGGAGACGCGTGGGGGAAGTCTAATCAGCCCCAGCATTTT | TRBV15 | . | many | TRBJ1-5
CASYHRVGGELFF | TGTGCCAGCTACCACAGGGTTGGCGGGGAGCTGTTTTTT | TRBV6-2/TRBV6-3 | . | many | TRBJ2-2
CASSYSQGTVAFF | TGTGCCAGCAGTTACTCCCAAGGGACTGTAGCTTTCTTT | TRBV6-5 | . | few | TRBJ1-1
CASSLRSGGDYGYTF | TGTGCCAGCAGCTTACGGTCAGGGGGTGACTATGGCTACACCTTC | TRBV7-3 | TRBD1 | once | TRBJ1-2
CSADGRDSREGRYEQYF | TGCAGTGCTGATGGCAGGGATAGTCGGGAGGGCCGGTACGAGCAGTACTTC | TRBV20-1 | TRBD2 | . | TRBJ2-7
CASSFRERADTQYF | TGTGCCAGCAGTTTCAGGGAGCGGGCTGATACGCAGTATTTT | TRBV28 | . | . | TRBJ2-3
CSASKGSYEQYF | TGCAGTGCTAGTAAGGGTTCCTACGAGCAGTACTTC | TRBV20-1 | . | few | TRBJ2-7
CASSPRSWDHYEQYF | TGTGCCAGCAGCCCGAGGTCCTGGGACCACTACGAGCAGTACTTC | TRBV3-1 | . | few | TRBJ2-7
CSAQFQETQYF | TGCAGTGCTCAGTTCCAAGAGACCCAGTACTTC | TRBV20-1 | . | . | TRBJ2-5
CASSQFRERGVEQPQHF | TGCGCCAGCAGCCAATTCAGGGAACGAGGGGTGGAGCAGCCCCAGCATTTT | TRBV4-1 | . | few | TRBJ1-5
CASSEWSGGTEAFF | TGTGCCAGCAGTGAATGGTCCGGTGGCACTGAAGCTTTCTTT | TRBV6-1 | . | . | TRBJ1-1
CASSLDLLPEGSNTEAFF | TGTGCCAGCAGCTTAGATTTGCTACCTGAGGGGTCGAACACTGAAGCTTTCTTT | TRBV11-2 | . | many | TRBJ1-1
CASSDHDREGTEAFF | TGTGCCAGCAGTGACCACGACAGGGAGGGCACTGAAGCTTTCTTT | TRBV2 | TRBD1 | . | TRBJ1-1
CSVEGTGYEQYF | TGCAGCGTTGAGGGGACAGGTTACGAGCAGTACTTC | TRBV29-1 | TRBD1 | . | TRBJ2-7
CASKLPGQGSNQPQHF | TGTGCCAGCAAACTACCGGGACAGGGAAGCAATCAGCCCCAGCATTTT | TRBV6-1 | TRBD1 | . | TRBJ1-5
CACTDRTYEQYF | TGTGCCTGTACTGACAGAACCTACGAGCAGTACTTC | TRBV2 | . | . | TRBJ2-7